The 26 T cell receptor beta chains given below trace back to one sample, sequenced in a study of Graves' ophthalmopathy and Graves' hyperthyroidism (dated by TCRdb to 2016 to 2018). Sequenced using an Illumina HiSeq 2000. TCR beta CDR3 regions were amplified from RNA transcripts for repertoire sequencing. A first-round RT-PCR used HTBI primers with the Qiagen OneStep RT-PCR kit, followed by a second-round multiplex PCR, size selection and purification. TCRdb took the public reads, trimmed them with fastp at Q25, ran MiXCR for clone calling and kept in-frame beta chains. One record per CDR3 amino acid sequence lists the most common genes and DNA. The table for this sample lists around 1,000,000 distinct CDR3 sequences; roughly 35% of them were counted only once. Roughly 10% of the sample comes from the top ten. Sequenced input: peripheral blood or thyroid tissue (not recorded which). These receptors all stem from an adult man with Graves' hyperthyroidism.

There are many counts of this clonotype. The chain carries TRBV6-6 and TRBJ1-5; no firm D call. Germline CDR1 reads MNHNY; CDR2 reads SVGAGI (reference sequence). The CDR3 is 14 amino acids. V gave up 7 bases and J gave up 5 bases, with 15 bases separating them. CDR3 DNA sequence: TGTGCCAGCACCTCGGGAGGGATCGATCAGCCCCAGCATTTT. Translating gives CASTSGGIDQPQHF.

V gene TRBV2 combines with J gene TRBJ2-7; 8 bases fit TRBD2. The length of the CDR3 is 17 residues. Germline values: CDR1 SNHLY, CDR2 FYNNEI. V gave up 6 bases and J gave up 4 bases; unmatched junction bases: 17. As DNA, the CDR3 is TGTGCCAGCAGCTTAAACACCGGGACTAGGGGACTTTACGAGCAGTACTTC. It is translated as CASSLNTGTRGLYEQYF.

The rearrangement links TRBV7-8 to TRBJ2-7; tentatively, D is TRBD1 or TRBD2 (5 bases each). Germline CDR1 reads SGHVS; CDR2 reads FQNEAQ. This CDR3 comprises 14 residues. Trimming removed 5 bases from V and 2 bases from J, with 13 bases in between. Here the CDR3 reads CASSPRDQTYEQYF. CDR3 bases: TGTGCCAGCAGCCCACGGGACCAAACCTACGAGCAGTACTTC.

This clonotype has a count of ten or more. V gene TRBV7-2 combines with J gene TRBJ2-7, with D perhaps matching TRBD1 or TRBD2 (5 bases each). This CDR3 spans 16 amino acids. CDR1 and CDR2 (germline): SGHTA, FQGNSA. With 1 base removed from V and 3 bases from J, the gap between germline ends came to 16 bases. CDR3 in DNA: TGTGCCAGCAGCTTAGACGCCGGGACCCGCAACTACGAGCAGTACTTC. It translates to CASSLDAGTRNYEQYF. Full variable domain (rest looked up from reference TRBV7-2 and TRBJ2-7): GAGVSQSPSNKVTEKGKDVELRCDPISGHTALYWYRQSLGQGLEFLIYFQGNSAPDKSGLPSDRFSAERTGGSVSTLTIQRTQQEDSAVYLCASSLDAGTRNYEQYFGPGTRLTVT.

With respect to this clonotype: With a much larger clone just one base away, this may be a read error. This chain links TRBV10-3 with TRBJ2-2; a weak D match, TRBD2 (5 bases). The CDR3 extends over 14 amino acids. Per germline, CDR1 ENHRY and CDR2 SYGVKD. The CDR3 sequence is CAIKAAGDTGEPFF. CDR3 nucleotides: TGTGCCATCAAAGCGGCAGGAGACACCGGGGAGCCGTTTTTT.

The chain combines TRBV7-2 with TRBJ1-2, with TRBD1 as a possible D gene (5 bases). Germline values: CDR1 SGHTA, CDR2 FQGNSA. Trimming pared 3 bases from V and 6 bases from J, leaving 20 bases between. The CDR3 loop spans 16 amino acids. The CDR3: CASSFYPGLAGNGYTF. CDR3 in DNA: TGTGCCAGCAGCTTTTACCCGGGACTAGCGGGCAATGGCTACACCTTC.

The chain uses TRBV2 and TRBJ1-2; 7 positions agree with TRBD1. The J segment lost 7 bases and the V segment lost 5 bases, leaving 13 bases of the junction unmatched. The CDR3 runs to 15 residues. Germline CDR1 and CDR2: SNHLY and FYNNEI. The DNA of the CDR3 is TGTGCCAGCAGTTCTATACAGGGGTTTGACTCTGGCTACACCTTC. Encoded protein: CASSSIQGFDSGYTF.

This clonotype was seen repeatedly, ten times or more. The V gene is TRBV2, the J gene TRBJ2-7; 11 bases match TRBD1. Trimming cost V 7 bases and J 7 bases; bases outside gene matches: 6. The CDR3 totals 13 residues. Germline CDR1 reads SNHLY; CDR2 reads FYNNEI. CDR3 coding DNA: TGTGCCAGCAAGGACAGGGGGCTGGAGGAGCAGTACTTC. Amino acid sequence: CASKDRGLEEQYF. Full variable domain (remainder filled in from reference TRBV2 and TRBJ2-7): EPEVTQTPSHQVTQMGQEVILRCVPISNHLYFYWYRQILGQKVEFLVSFYNNEISEKSEIFDDQFSVERPDGSNFTLKIRSTKLEDSAMYFCASKDRGLEEQYFGPGTRLTVT.

The genes are TRBV7-9 and TRBJ2-5; 10 bases are shared with TRBD1. The J segment lost 7 bases and the V segment lost 5 bases, leaving 7 bases of the junction unmatched. Germline V gives CDR1 SEHNR, CDR2 FQNEAQ (reference sequence). The length of the CDR3 is 14 residues. The CDR3 reads CASSRSGQGWTQYF. CDR3 DNA sequence: TGTGCCAGCAGCCGCTCGGGACAGGGGTGGACCCAGTACTTC.

In this sample, this clonotype turned up many times. The chain recombines TRBV20-1 with TRBJ1-1, with D hard to call. Per germline, CDR1 DFQATT and CDR2 SNEGSKA (reference sequence). V dropped 5 bases and J dropped 6 bases, with 10 bases sitting between them. The length of the CDR3 is 11 residues. Here the CDR3 DNA reads TGCAGTGCTTCCCAAACCTCTGAAGCTTTCTTT. This translates into CSASQTSEAFF.

This clonotype was counted a few times. The rearrangement joins TRBV28 to TRBJ2-3; possible D gene TRBD1, 6 bases. The CDR3 has 17 residues. Germline CDR1 MDHEN, CDR2 SYDVKM. V dropped 3 bases and J dropped 0 bases, with 16 bases sitting between them. This CDR3 reads CASSFSFGDTSTDTQYF. CDR3 DNA: TGTGCCAGCAGTTTCAGTTTCGGGGACACTAGCACAGATACGCAGTATTTT.

The J gene is TRBJ1-6, the V gene TRBV7-9; D remains ambiguous. The V gene lost 4 bases and the J gene lost 0 bases, with 13 bases spanning the gap. Per the germline V gene, CDR1 is SEHNR and CDR2 is FQNEAQ (reference sequence). The CDR3 covers 17 residues. CDR3 protein: CASSSAGGSSYNSPLHF. As DNA, the CDR3 is TGTGCCAGCAGCTCCGCGGGCGGGAGCTCCTATAATTCACCCCTCCACTTT. Supplemented by reference TRBV7-9 and TRBJ1-6, the full variable domain reads DTGVSQNPRHKITKRGQNVTFRCDPISEHNRLYWYRQTLGQGPEFLTYFQNEAQLEKSRLLSDRFSAERPKGSFSTLEIQRTEQGDSAMYLCASSSAGGSSYNSPLHFGNGTRLTVT.

The gene calls are TRBV12-3 or TRBV12-4 and TRBJ1-2; D may be TRBD1 (5 bases). The V gene lost 5 bases and the J gene lost 7 bases, with 23 bases spanning the gap. The CDR3 consists of 16 residues. The CDR3 here is CASSPVPRDQNGGYTF. The CDR3 nucleotides are TGTGCCAGCAGTCCTGTCCCCCGGGACCAAAATGGTGGCTACACCTTC.

This clonotype was counted a few times. V is TRBV30 and J is TRBJ1-5; the D is unclear. Germline-derived CDR1 and CDR2 are GTSNPN and SVGIG (reference sequence). CDR3 length: 14 amino acids. V lost 1 base and J lost 1, with 8 bases in between. As DNA, the CDR3 is TGTGCCTGGAGTGCAGGTATAAGCAATCAGCCCCAGCATTTT. This encodes CAWSAGISNQPQHF.

This clonotype was detected a few times. The chain employs TRBV9 and TRBJ1-5; D is perhaps TRBD1 (5 bases). V was clipped by 0 bases and J by 11 bases, with 6 bases between them. CDR1 SGDLS and CDR2 YYNGEE come from the germline V gene. The CDR3 extends over 11 amino acids. CDR3 loop: CASSVAGAQHF. The CDR3 nucleotides are TGTGCCAGCAGCGTAGCGGGGGCCCAGCATTTT.

In its sample, this clonotype was seen once. DNA for the CDR3: TGCAGCGTTGGGACAGGGGGGGGGGGGATTTCGACTGAAGCTTTCTTT. Amino acids: CSVGTGGGGISTEAFF. The chain is built from TRBV29-1 and TRBJ1-1, with 10 bases that match TRBD1. After removal of 4 bases from V and 5 bases from J, the junction contained 13 bases not matched to a gene. CDR3 size: 16 residues. The germline V gene has CDR1 SQVTM and CDR2 ANQGSEA.

The rearrangement joins TRBV20-1 to TRBJ2-5, with D tentatively TRBD1 (5 bases). With 0 bases removed from V and 7 bases from J, the gap between germline ends came to 15 bases. Germline V CDR1 and CDR2: DFQATT, SNEGSKA (reference sequence). The CDR3 covers 14 residues. The CDR3 nucleotides are TGCAGTGCTAGAGAATATCAGGGTCCAGGGACCCAGTACTTC. It translates to CSAREYQGPGTQYF.

This clonotype turned up a few times. The chain is built from TRBV27 and TRBJ2-5; D is perhaps TRBD2 (6 bases). Germline V CDR1 and CDR2: MNHEY, SMNVEV (reference sequence). This CDR3 is 15 amino acids long. The V end lost 4 bases, the J end lost 4 bases, and 16 bases lay between the germline ends. CDR3 sequence (DNA): TGTGCCAGCAGTTCAGAGGGCGGGGTTAGAGAGACCCAGTACTTC. It specifies CASSSEGGVRETQYF.

This chain uses TRBV19 with TRBJ2-5; 7 positions agree with TRBD1. V shed 10 bases and J 4 bases; nucleotides not matched to a gene: 15. The CDR3 loop spans 15 amino acids. Germline V gene data show CDR1 as LNHDA and CDR2 as SQIVND (reference sequence). CDR3 loop: CATNRGEGVRETQYF. The CDR3 DNA is TGTGCCACTAACAGGGGAGAGGGGGTTCGAGAGACCCAGTACTTC.

Only a few counts were recorded for this clonotype. CDR3 bases: TGTGCCAGTAGTATATCCAGCCGAGAGACCCAGTACTTC. It yields the protein CASSISSRETQYF. The rearrangement joins TRBV7-8 to TRBJ2-5; no firm D call. CDR1 SGHVS and CDR2 FQNEAQ come from the germline V gene. Trimming left V 9 bases short and J 4 bases short, with 15 bases between. The CDR3 totals 13 residues. The entire variable domain, with the rest obtained from reference TRBV7-8 and TRBJ2-5, is as follows: GAGVSQSPRYKVAKRGQDVALRCDPISGHVSLFWYQQALGQGPEFLTYFQNEAQLDKSGLPSDRFFAERPEGSVSTLKIQRTQQEDSAVYLCASSISSRETQYFGPGTRLLVL.

The CDR3 spells CASSLSTIGGETQYF. The CDR3 DNA is TGTGCCAGCAGTTTATCCACTATCGGGGGGGAGACCCAGTACTTC. The V call is TRBV12-3 or TRBV12-4, the J call TRBJ2-5; 7 bases match TRBD2. V shed 2 bases and J 5 bases; nucleotides not matched to a gene: 8. This CDR3 region has 15 residues.

Comment on this clonotype: No conserved phenylalanine or tryptophan ends this CDR3, so it is likely a read error. It is unclear where the CDR3 begins or ends on the DNA, so no DNA is shown, and the CDR3 is as TCRdb lists it. This sequence joins TRBV7-2 and TRBJ2-2. Both ends counted, the CDR3 spans 15 residues. In germline, CDR1 is SGHTA, CDR2 FQGNSA. The chain's CDR3 is CASKRPQTNTGELLQ.

The chain uses TRBV30 and TRBJ1-2; D not certain. The CDR3 length is 13 residues. V was shortened by 5 bases and J by 4 bases, with 14 bases between the two germline ends. The germline V gene encodes CDR1 GTSNPN and CDR2 SVGIG (reference sequence). The CDR3 spells CAWGQRVGYGYTF. The CDR3 nucleotides read TGTGCCTGGGGCCAGAGGGTCGGCTATGGCTACACCTTC. Full variable domain (missing parts from reference TRBV30 and TRBJ1-2): SQTIHQWPATLVQPVGSPLSLECTVEGTSNPNLYWYRQAAGRGLQLLFYSVGIGQISSEVPQNLSASRPQDRQFILSSKKLLLSDSGFYLCAWGQRVGYGYTFGSGTRLTVV.

The chain uses TRBV4-3 and TRBJ2-7; unclear D gene. CDR3 length equals 15 residues. Trimming took 1 base from V and 5 from J, leaving 15 bases between them. In germline, CDR1 is LGHNA, CDR2 YSLEER. The CDR3 region is CASSQGPGPLNEQYF. DNA for the CDR3: TGCGCCAGCAGCCAAGGTCCCGGACCTCTGAACGAGCAGTACTTC.

The chain couples TRBV28 to TRBJ1-2, with 8 bases lining up with TRBD1. There are 15 residues in the CDR3. Germline CDR1 reads MDHEN; CDR2 reads SYDVKM. The V segment lost 6 bases and the J segment 4 bases; nucleotides outside the gene matches: 10. The CDR3 reads CASSEFGGQVYGYTF. CDR3 DNA sequence: TGTGCCAGCAGCGAATTCGGGGGACAGGTCTATGGCTACACCTTC.

This clonotype came up many times. This rearrangement joins TRBV15 to TRBJ2-7; 8 bases match TRBD1. Germline-derived CDR1 and CDR2 are LNHNV and YYDKDF (reference sequence). V trimming: 1 base; J trimming: 3 bases; junction bases outside the gene matches: 2. This CDR3 has 14 amino acids. The CDR3 DNA is TGTGCCACCAGCAGAGTCACAGGGGGCTACGAGCAGTACTTC. The encoded protein is CATSRVTGGYEQYF.